The 26 T cell receptor beta chains reported below all come from one sample, sequenced in a study of CD8+ T cells in alopecia areata listed by TCRdb under 2018. Interpreted using the paper, the time point label stands for: 4 weeks on oral tofacitinib. The meaning of the sample's treatment or condition label: oral pan-JAK inhibitor, 5-10 mg twice daily. Libraries were constructed by the immunoSEQ multiplex PCR assay. RNA was extracted from all samples and reverse transcribed into cDNA as template for TCR sequencing. Entries here come from immuneACCESS through TCRdb and include only in-frame sequences with V and J called. Some clones fail to appear in such tables; in the studies checked, an unresolved V gene covers under half of the shortfall, and the cause of the remainder is unknown. This sample comprises approximately 200,000 clones, 50% to 60% of them detected only once. Together, the top ten hold approximately 3.4% of the sample.

The sample consisted of CD4+ T cells sorted from blood, taken at week 4, from a patient treated with tofacitinib. Receptor source: a human donor with alopecia areata.

This clone appeared a few times. DNA of the CDR3: TGTGCCAGTAGTATGCACATGGGCTACACCTTC. This translates into CASSMHMGYTF. The chain carries TRBV19 and TRBJ1-2; D remains ambiguous. The CDR3 is 11 residues long. Trimming stripped 3 bases from V and 8 bases from J, with 7 bases between. Germline lookup yields CDR1 LNHDA and CDR2 SQIVND (reference sequence).

In nucleotides, the CDR3 is TGTGCCAGCGATACTTGGGGCCTGGGGATGGAGACCCAGTACTTC. It specifies CASDTWGLGMETQYF. The chain recombines TRBV5-6 with TRBJ2-5; D is possibly TRBD1 (5 bases). Germline V gene data show CDR1 as SGHDT and CDR2 as YYEEEE. The CDR3 is 15 residues long. Trimming took off 7 bases at V and 5 bases at J, with 21 bases between the two ends.

The V gene is TRBV7-2, the J gene TRBJ2-5; TRBD1 matches at 8 bases. The CDR3 is made up of 15 amino acids. The germline V gene encodes CDR1 SGHTA and CDR2 FQGNSA. V was clipped by 2 bases and J by 5 bases; unmatched bases: 7. CDR3 coding DNA: TGTGCCAGCAGCTTACAAGGGACAGGTGGTGAGACCCAGTACTTC. This gives the protein CASSLQGTGGETQYF.

The V gene is TRBV4-1, the J gene TRBJ1-1; D gene unclear. The germline gives CDR1 MGHRA, CDR2 YSYEKL. The ends were cut back, 0 bases at V and 3 bases at J, with 8 bases in the middle. This CDR3 is 14 amino acids long. This CDR3 reads CASSQDQRDTEAFF. The CDR3 DNA reads as TGCGCCAGCAGCCAAGACCAGAGGGACACTGAAGCTTTCTTT.

The genes are TRBV29-1 and TRBJ1-4; possible D gene TRBD1, 5 bases. CDR3 length equals 12 residues. CDR1 is SQVTM, CDR2 ANQGSEA, per germline. The V gene lost 7 bases and the J gene lost 6 bases, with 12 bases spanning the gap. CDR3 sequence reads: CSASGLDEKLFF. CDR3 in DNA: TGCAGCGCCTCGGGACTCGATGAAAAACTGTTTTTT.

The chain recombines TRBV29-1 with TRBJ2-7; D may match TRBD1 or TRBD2 (5 bases each). CDR3 length: 12 amino acids. The germline V gene has CDR1 SQVTM and CDR2 ANQGSEA. Deletions cut 4 bases from V and 0 bases from J, with 7 bases between. In DNA, the CDR3 is TGCAGCGTTGTGGGGACCTCCTACGAGCAGTACTTC. Amino acid sequence: CSVVGTSYEQYF.

The V and J genes are TRBV27 and TRBJ1-2; the D gene is possibly TRBD1 (6 bases). CDR3 length: 17 residues. Trimming cost V 5 bases and J 3 bases, with 22 bases left between them. Germline CDR1 is MNHEY and CDR2 is SMNVEV (reference sequence). The CDR3 reads CASSQPQGRGIYYGYTF. The CDR3 bases are TGTGCCAGCAGTCAACCGCAGGGTAGGGGGATCTACTATGGCTACACCTTC.

As for this clone: The same CDR3 can be traced to other DNA sequences in this sample. This chain connects TRBV30 to TRBJ2-1; D perhaps matches TRBD1 (5 bases). From germline, CDR1 is GTSNPN and CDR2 SVGIG (reference sequence). The CDR3 consists of 13 residues. The V end lost 3 bases, the J end lost 3 bases, and 9 bases lay between the germline ends. The CDR3 DNA follows: TGTGCCTGGAGCCTAGACAGCTACAATGAGCAGTTCTTC. Translated: CAWSLDSYNEQFF.

This chain uses TRBV25-1 with TRBJ2-3, with D perhaps assigned TRBD1 or TRBD2 (5 bases each). The germline V gene encodes CDR1 MGHDK and CDR2 SYGVNS. This CDR3 is built from 14 residues. Between the trimmed V and J ends, which lost 8 bases and 3 bases, there was a span of 15 bases. The CDR3: CASGGRAGTDTQYF. The CDR3 nucleotides read TGTGCCAGCGGGGGACGGGCTGGAACAGATACGCAGTATTTT.

There are a few counts of this clone. V usage is TRBV5-1 and J usage is TRBJ2-5, with D possibly TRBD1 on 6 matching bases. Germline V gene lookup returns CDR1 SGHRS and CDR2 YFSETQ. The CDR3 runs to 15 residues. V was clipped by 4 bases and J by 4 bases, with 17 bases between them. The CDR3 reads CASSPSTGLGETQYF. For the CDR3, the DNA is TGCGCCAGCAGCCCCTCAACAGGGTTAGGAGAGACCCAGTACTTC.

The rearrangement links TRBV4-3 to TRBJ2-7; D ambiguous. Per germline, CDR1 LGHNA and CDR2 YSLEER. CDR3 length equals 13 residues. Trimming left V 0 bases short and J 6 bases short, with 9 bases between. The CDR3 loop is CASSQETTGEQYF. In DNA form, the CDR3 reads TGCGCCAGCAGCCAAGAAACGACCGGCGAGCAGTACTTC.

V and J are TRBV30 and TRBJ2-3; TRBD1 is a possible D gene (6 bases). The CDR3 has 13 amino acids. Germline CDR1 and CDR2: GTSNPN and SVGIG (reference sequence). V dropped 7 bases and J dropped 4 bases, with 15 bases sitting between them. As DNA, the CDR3 is TGTGCCTTAGCGATCAGGGGACCAGATACGCAGTATTTT. Protein sequence: CALAIRGPDTQYF. The full variable domain, completed using reference TRBV30 and TRBJ2-3, is SQTIHQWPATLVQPVGSPLSLECTVEGTSNPNLYWYRQAAGRGLQLLFYSVGIGQISSEVPQNLSASRPQDRQFILSSKKLLLSDSGFYLCALAIRGPDTQYFGPGTRLTVL.

This clone was detected only once. Other DNA sequences in the sample encode the same CDR3. This chain joins TRBV25-1 and TRBJ2-7; no definite D call. The CDR3 totals 15 residues. Germline CDR1 and CDR2: MGHDK and SYGVNS. The V and J ends lost 1 base and 0 bases respectively, with 10 bases between them. CDR3: CASSESGRSSYEQYF. As DNA, the CDR3 is TGTGCCAGCAGTGAATCCGGCAGGAGCTCCTACGAGCAGTACTTC.

This clone was observed a handful of times. This sequence joins TRBV4-1 and TRBJ2-5; a possible D gene is TRBD2 (6 bases). The CDR3 loop spans 13 amino acids. Between the trimmed V and J ends, which lost 0 bases and 13 bases, there was a span of 15 bases. In germline, CDR1 is MGHRA, CDR2 YSYEKL. The CDR3 spells CASSQDRDGGLYF. The CDR3 DNA is TGCGCCAGCAGCCAAGATCGCGACGGGGGACTGTACTTC.

There are a few counts of this clone. This chain connects TRBV5-1 to TRBJ2-5, with a weak D call TRBD1 (6 bases). V shed 0 bases and J shed 6 bases, with 15 bases lying between them. This CDR3 is built from 15 residues. Germline CDR1 is SGHRS and CDR2 is YFSETQ. DNA for the CDR3: TGCGCCAGCAGCTTGGCCGGAGGTCAGGGGCAGACCCAGTACTTC. Its translation: CASSLAGGQGQTQYF.

The chain uses TRBV29-1 and TRBJ1-6; 8 nucleotides align to TRBD1. After removal of 7 bases from V and 9 bases from J, the junction contained 8 bases not matched to a gene. CDR3 length: 13 amino acids. Germline CDR1 and CDR2: SQVTM and ANQGSEA. CDR3 DNA sequence: TGCAGCGCAAGGACAGGGCGGGGTTCACCCCTCCACTTT. This gives the protein CSARTGRGSPLHF.

This chain links TRBV23-1 with TRBJ2-5; D is undetermined. TRBV23-1 is filed as an ORF, its function uncertain. With 10 bases removed from V and 2 bases from J, the gap between germline ends came to 11 bases. This CDR3 contains 12 residues. This CDR3 is CATTTPQETQYF. CDR3 nucleotides: TGCGCCACAACGACACCTCAAGAGACCCAGTACTTC.

V gene TRBV2 combines with J gene TRBJ2-2; the D gene is possibly TRBD1 (6 bases). The CDR3 consists of 12 residues. Germline V gene data show CDR1 as SNHLY and CDR2 as FYNNEI. V was clipped by 8 bases and J by 5 bases, with 9 bases between them. CDR3 amino acids: CASRGGTGELFF. CDR3 bases: TGTGCCAGCCGAGGGGGAACCGGGGAGCTGTTTTTT.

The chain recombines TRBV10-3 with TRBJ2-5; possible D gene TRBD1, 5 bases. This CDR3 comprises 13 residues. V lost 1 base to trimming and J lost 5 bases, with 8 bases between them. The germline V gene encodes CDR1 ENHRY and CDR2 SYGVKD. Here the CDR3 DNA reads TGTGCCATCAGTGAGTACAGGTCTGAGACCCAGTACTTC. It encodes CAISEYRSETQYF.

The CDR3 nucleotides read TGTGCCTGGAGTCCTGCCCCTGTTGAGCAGTTCTTC. This translates into CAWSPAPVEQFF. The V and J genes are TRBV30 and TRBJ2-1; D is uncertain. The V gene's germline CDR1 is GTSNPN and CDR2 SVGIG (reference sequence). This CDR3 is 12 amino acids long. Trimming shortened V by 2 bases and J by 9 bases, and 11 bases separated the two germline ends.

The rearrangement joins TRBV29-1 to TRBJ2-1, with D perhaps TRBD1 (5 bases). Germline CDR1 reads SQVTM; CDR2 reads ANQGSEA. Trimming shortened V by 5 bases and J by 4 bases, and 9 bases separated the two germline ends. The CDR3 has 12 residues. CDR3 sequence: CSVTQGYNEQFF. CDR3 coding DNA: TGCAGCGTTACCCAGGGTTACAATGAGCAGTTCTTC.

The genes are TRBV30 and TRBJ1-1; perhaps TRBD1 as D (5 bases). This CDR3 has 13 amino acids. CDR1 and CDR2 (germline): GTSNPN, SVGIG (reference sequence). Deletions cut 0 bases from V and 7 bases from J, with 12 bases between. CDR3 region: CAWSVRGPREAFF. As DNA, the CDR3 is TGTGCCTGGAGTGTACGGGGACCGCGTGAAGCTTTCTTT.

The chain recombines TRBV4-1 with TRBJ2-3; 12 nucleotides agree with TRBD2. CDR1 is MGHRA and CDR2 is YSYEKL in the germline V gene. V lost 5 bases to trimming and J lost 1 base; unmatched junction nucleotides: 7. This CDR3 has 17 amino acids. This chain's CDR3 is CASSSRLAGARTDTQYF. The CDR3 region has the DNA TGCGCCAGCAGCTCCCGACTAGCGGGGGCCCGCACAGATACGCAGTATTTT.

The J gene is TRBJ2-1, the V gene TRBV2; D gene ambiguous. The CDR3 totals 13 residues. Trimming took 5 bases from V and 12 from J, leaving 17 bases between them. The germline gives CDR1 SNHLY, CDR2 FYNNEI. CDR3 sequence reads: CASSLLQGRVQFF. CDR3 nucleotide sequence: TGTGCCAGCAGTTTACTCCAAGGACGAGTGCAGTTCTTC.

V and J are TRBV30 and TRBJ2-3; D unresolved. V lost 4 bases and J lost 4, with 9 bases in between. The germline CDR1 and CDR2 sequences are GTSNPN and SVGIG (reference sequence). The CDR3 length is 12 residues. The CDR3 reads CAWTIRSDTQYF. The CDR3 bases are TGTGCCTGGACCATCCGGTCAGATACGCAGTATTTT.

J is TRBJ2-3 and V is TRBV5-6; D is possibly TRBD1 or TRBD2 (5 bases each). The CDR3 loop spans 12 amino acids. The V end lost 3 bases, the J end lost 13 bases, and 15 bases lay between the germline ends. Per the germline V gene, CDR1 is SGHDT and CDR2 is YYEEEE. The chain's CDR3 is CASSSGRPAEYF. In DNA, the CDR3 is TGTGCCAGCAGCTCGGGACGGCCGGCAGAGTATTTT.